This is a list of T cell receptor beta chains from one sample in a study of blood T cell repertoires in COVID-19. Measured with immunoSEQ multiplex PCR; TCRdb has only the in-frame clones, and not every one. In the table there are about 500,000 clones, around 90% of which are singletons. The specimen sequenced was PBMCs or T cells enriched from blood (not recorded which). The receptors shown here come from a young woman who had recovered from COVID-19. CDR3s include the opening cysteine and the closing phenylalanine or tryptophan. The order of the fields is D gene, V gene, J gene, clone size, CDR3 DNA, CDR3 protein. A D gene is named only where the DNA matches it firmly. Clone size is not always given. Where it is, it says once, few, many or a class for expanded clones.

d_gene: -
v_gene: TRBV20-1
j_gene: TRBJ2-5
abundance: few
CDR3nt: TGCAGTGCGCGGACAGAAGAGACCCAGTACTTC
CDR3aa: CSARTEETQYF

d_gene: TRBD1
v_gene: TRBV19
j_gene: TRBJ2-3
abundance: -
CDR3nt: TGTGCCAGTAGTCCGCGACAGGGATTCACAGATACGCAGTATTTT
CDR3aa: CASSPRQGFTDTQYF

d_gene: -
v_gene: TRBV5-6
j_gene: TRBJ2-2
abundance: once
CDR3nt: TGTGCCAGCAGCTTGGTAATACGGGGGAGGACCGGGGAGCTGTTTTTT
CDR3aa: CASSLVIRGRTGELFF

d_gene: TRBD1
v_gene: TRBV27
j_gene: TRBJ2-1
abundance: -
CDR3nt: TGTGCCAGCAGTGGCCGGGACAGGGGCAATGAGCAGTTCTTC
CDR3aa: CASSGRDRGNEQFF

d_gene: -
v_gene: TRBV6-1
j_gene: TRBJ1-3
abundance: -
CDR3nt: TGTGCCAGCAGTGAAGGAGGGTATGGAAACACCATATATTTT
CDR3aa: CASSEGGYGNTIYF

d_gene: -
v_gene: TRBV4-1
j_gene: TRBJ2-3
abundance: -
CDR3nt: TGCGCCAGCCTCCAAACCGAGCGGAGCACAGATACGCAGTATTTT
CDR3aa: CASLQTERSTDTQYF

d_gene: TRBD1
v_gene: TRBV6-5
j_gene: TRBJ1-5
abundance: -
CDR3nt: TGTGCCAGCAGTACAGGGGCTCTTCAGCCCCAGCATTTT
CDR3aa: CASSTGALQPQHF

d_gene: -
v_gene: TRBV6-5
j_gene: TRBJ1-1
abundance: -
CDR3nt: TGTGCCAGCAGTCCAGGAGGTACTGAAGCTTTCTTT
CDR3aa: CASSPGGTEAFF

d_gene: TRBD1
v_gene: TRBV19
j_gene: TRBJ2-6
abundance: once
CDR3nt: TGTGCCAGTAGTATACCCACGACCGGGACAGGGGAGGTCTTTTGGGGGGCCAACGTCCTGACTTTC
CDR3aa: CASSIPTTGTGEVFWGANVLTF

d_gene: -
v_gene: TRBV12-3/TRBV12-4
j_gene: TRBJ1-2
abundance: -
CDR3nt: TGTGCCAGCAGTTTAGAGGTGGGGAGTGGCTACACCTTC
CDR3aa: CASSLEVGSGYTF

d_gene: -
v_gene: TRBV18
j_gene: TRBJ2-2
abundance: -
CDR3nt: TGTGCCAGCTCACCACGGCGGGACGGGGTACACAACGGGGAGCTGTTTTTT
CDR3aa: CASSPRRDGVHNGELFF

d_gene: TRBD1
v_gene: TRBV30
j_gene: TRBJ1-2
abundance: -
CDR3nt: TGTGCCTGGAGTGTAAGGGGACAGCATGGCTACACCTTC
CDR3aa: CAWSVRGQHGYTF

d_gene: -
v_gene: TRBV12-5
j_gene: TRBJ2-1
abundance: -
CDR3nt: TGTGCTAGTGGTTTGGGGACAGGGAGGGACGAGCAGTTCTTC
CDR3aa: CASGLGTGRDEQFF

d_gene: TRBD1
v_gene: TRBV13
j_gene: TRBJ1-6
abundance: -
CDR3nt: TGTGCCAGCAGCTCACGCCGACAGGGGCATTTTTCACCCCTCCACTTT
CDR3aa: CASSSRRQGHFSPLHF

d_gene: -
v_gene: TRBV25-1
j_gene: TRBJ2-2
abundance: -
CDR3nt: TGTGCCAGCAGTGATCCCCCGCCGGCCGGGGAGCTGTTTTTT
CDR3aa: CASSDPPPAGELFF

d_gene: -
v_gene: TRBV28
j_gene: TRBJ1-1
abundance: -
CDR3nt: TGTGCCAGCAGTTTATGGGGGGCGCGTACTGAAGCTTTCTTT
CDR3aa: CASSLWGARTEAFF

d_gene: -
v_gene: TRBV3-1/TRBV3-2
j_gene: TRBJ1-4
abundance: -
CDR3nt: TGTGCCAGCAGCCCCGCCAACGGGGTCGGCGAAAAACTGTTTTTT
CDR3aa: CASSPANGVGEKLFF

d_gene: -
v_gene: TRBV28
j_gene: TRBJ1-2
abundance: -
CDR3nt: TGTGCCAGCAGTTCATCTCGGTACCTTGGCTACACCTTC
CDR3aa: CASSSSRYLGYTF

d_gene: TRBD2
v_gene: TRBV11-2
j_gene: TRBJ2-1
abundance: -
CDR3nt: TGTGCCAGCAGCTTAGAAGCGGGGTCCTACAATGAGCAGTTCTTC
CDR3aa: CASSLEAGSYNEQFF

d_gene: -
v_gene: TRBV2
j_gene: TRBJ2-5
abundance: -
CDR3nt: TGTGCCAGCAGTGGAGGACTCAACCTTCCGACCCAGTACTTC
CDR3aa: CASSGGLNLPTQYF

d_gene: -
v_gene: TRBV6-5
j_gene: TRBJ2-2
abundance: -
CDR3nt: TGTGCCAGCAGCCGGGGAGGCACCGGGGAGCTGTTTTTT
CDR3aa: CASSRGGTGELFF

d_gene: TRBD2
v_gene: TRBV15
j_gene: TRBJ2-2
abundance: -
CDR3nt: TGTGCCACCAGCAGAGATAGGGGAGGGGAGGCCGGGGAGCTGTTTTTT
CDR3aa: CATSRDRGGEAGELFF

d_gene: -
v_gene: TRBV7-9
j_gene: TRBJ1-4
abundance: -
CDR3nt: TGTGCCAGCAGCTCAGCCGGGTCTAATGAAAAACTGTTTTTT
CDR3aa: CASSSAGSNEKLFF

d_gene: -
v_gene: TRBV3-1/TRBV3-2
j_gene: TRBJ1-4
abundance: -
CDR3nt: TGTGCCAGCAGCCAAAGGGGTGGGGAAAAACTGTTTTTT
CDR3aa: CASSQRGGEKLFF

d_gene: -
v_gene: TRBV6-6
j_gene: TRBJ2-7
abundance: -
CDR3nt: TGTGCCAGCAGTCCAATCCAGGGTGGACCCGCATCCTACGAGCAGTACTTC
CDR3aa: CASSPIQGGPASYEQYF

d_gene: TRBD2
v_gene: TRBV30
j_gene: TRBJ2-2
abundance: -
CDR3nt: TGTGCCCTGAGCGGGGCAACGAACACCGGGGAGCTGTTTTTT
CDR3aa: CALSGATNTGELFF

d_gene: -
v_gene: TRBV29-1
j_gene: TRBJ1-2
abundance: -
CDR3nt: TGCAGCGGGGGGGAGGCAGAGGGCTACACCTTC
CDR3aa: CSGGEAEGYTF

d_gene: TRBD2
v_gene: TRBV5-4
j_gene: TRBJ2-5
abundance: -
CDR3nt: TGTGCCAGCAGCCTATCTAGCGGGGAGAGAGAGACCCAGTACTTC
CDR3aa: CASSLSSGERETQYF

d_gene: -
v_gene: TRBV6-1
j_gene: TRBJ2-1
abundance: -
CDR3nt: TGTGCCAGCAGTGCCTTAGCGGATCCTCTCTACAATGAGCAGTTCTTC
CDR3aa: CASSALADPLYNEQFF

d_gene: TRBD1
v_gene: TRBV7-9
j_gene: TRBJ1-2
abundance: -
CDR3nt: TGTGCCAGCAGCTCACAGGGGGGAAACTATGGCTACACCTTC
CDR3aa: CASSSQGGNYGYTF

d_gene: -
v_gene: TRBV12-3/TRBV12-4
j_gene: TRBJ1-1
abundance: once
CDR3nt: TGTGCCAGCAGTTTTGAGGGAAACACTGAAGCTTTCTTT
CDR3aa: CASSFEGNTEAFF

d_gene: TRBD2
v_gene: TRBV12-5
j_gene: TRBJ2-5
abundance: -
CDR3nt: TGTGCTAGTGGTTTGGTACTGCGGGGGCAAGAGACCCAGTACTTC
CDR3aa: CASGLVLRGQETQYF

d_gene: -
v_gene: TRBV29-1
j_gene: TRBJ2-1
abundance: -
CDR3nt: TGCAGCGTTTCCCCCACCTACAATGAGCAGTTCTTC
CDR3aa: CSVSPTYNEQFF

d_gene: TRBD2
v_gene: TRBV5-1
j_gene: TRBJ2-1
abundance: -
CDR3nt: TGCGCCAGCAGCTTCCTCGGCGGGGGGGCACTCAATGAGCAGTTCTTC
CDR3aa: CASSFLGGGALNEQFF

d_gene: -
v_gene: TRBV7-8
j_gene: TRBJ1-4
abundance: -
CDR3nt: TGTGCCAGCAGCTTAGGTTTCCGAGGGTCTGAGGAAAAACTGTTTTTT
CDR3aa: CASSLGFRGSEEKLFF

d_gene: TRBD1
v_gene: TRBV12-3/TRBV12-4
j_gene: TRBJ1-1
abundance: -
CDR3nt: TGTGCCAGCAGTTGGGACAGAGATGAAGCTTTCTTT
CDR3aa: CASSWDRDEAFF

d_gene: -
v_gene: TRBV12-5
j_gene: TRBJ2-1
abundance: -
CDR3nt: TGTGCTAGTGGTTCTATTCCGGATGGAGGCTCCTACAATGAGCAGTTCTTC
CDR3aa: CASGSIPDGGSYNEQFF

d_gene: -
v_gene: TRBV3-1/TRBV3-2
j_gene: TRBJ2-3
abundance: -
CDR3nt: TGTGCCAGCAGCCAAGAGCTAGAGTGGACAGATACGCAGTATTTT
CDR3aa: CASSQELEWTDTQYF

d_gene: -
v_gene: TRBV19
j_gene: TRBJ2-1
abundance: -
CDR3nt: TGTGCCAGTAGCAAAGGTCTGCCTATGGGAGATGAGCAGTTCTTC
CDR3aa: CASSKGLPMGDEQFF